The clone carrying this T cell receptor beta chain was seen a handful of times. The sample belongs to a study of blood T cell repertoires in COVID-19. About the study: Italy, Spain and the United States were the sources of the convalescent and acute COVID-19 samples. PBMCs, B-cell-depleted T cells, or T cells provided the cDNA or gDNA that made up the material.

The method was immunoSEQ multiplex PCR; TCRdb's version includes in-frame clones alone and lacks a portion of them. The sample records 140,000 or so clones, 84% being singletons. The cohort comprised adults aged about 18 to 90 years residing in under 30 US areas. Participant reports of clinical history set cohort assignment. The clonotype comes from a woman in her forties or fifties with acute COVID-19. Source material: PBMCs or T cells enriched from blood (not recorded which).

In nucleotides, the CDR3 is TGTGCCAGTAGTCCAAGAAGGGAATCGGTAGGGAACAGGGGGCTCCAAGAGACCCAGTACTTC. It yields the protein CASSPRRESVGNRGLQETQYF. This chain links TRBV19 with TRBJ2-5; 9 bases align to TRBD1. V gave up 5 bases and J gave up 1 base; unmatched junction bases: 23. The CDR3 has 21 residues. Germline V CDR1 and CDR2: LNHDA, SQIVND (reference sequence).